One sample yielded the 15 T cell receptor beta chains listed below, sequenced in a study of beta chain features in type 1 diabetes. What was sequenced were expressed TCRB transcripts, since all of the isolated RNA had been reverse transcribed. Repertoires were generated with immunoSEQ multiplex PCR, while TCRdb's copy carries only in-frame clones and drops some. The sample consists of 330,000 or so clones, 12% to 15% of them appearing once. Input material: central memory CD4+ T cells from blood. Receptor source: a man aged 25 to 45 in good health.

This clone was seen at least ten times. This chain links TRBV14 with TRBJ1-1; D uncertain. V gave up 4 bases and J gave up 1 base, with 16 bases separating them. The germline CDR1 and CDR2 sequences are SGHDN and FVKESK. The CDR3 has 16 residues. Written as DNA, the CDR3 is TGTGCCAGCAGCCTCCTCGGTGGAGCGTGGAACACTGAAGCTTTCTTT. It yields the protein CASSLLGGAWNTEAFF. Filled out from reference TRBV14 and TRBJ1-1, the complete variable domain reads EAGVTQFPSHSVIEKGQTVTLRCDPISGHDNLYWYRRVMGKEIKFLLHFVKESKQDESGMPNNRFLAERTGGTYSTLKVQPAELEDSGVYFCASSLLGGAWNTEAFFGQGTRLTVV.

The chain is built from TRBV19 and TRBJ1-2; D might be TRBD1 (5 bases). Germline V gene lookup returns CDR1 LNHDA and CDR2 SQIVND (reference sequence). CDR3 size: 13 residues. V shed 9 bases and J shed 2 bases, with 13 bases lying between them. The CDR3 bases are TGTGCCAGCGGGGCGAAACCCAACTATGGCTACACCTTC. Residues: CASGAKPNYGYTF. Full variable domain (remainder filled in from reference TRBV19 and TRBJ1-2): DGGITQSPKYLFRKEGQNVTLSCEQNLNHDAMYWYRQDPGQGLRLIYYSQIVNDFQKGDIAEGYSVSREKKESFPLTVTSAQKNPTAFYLCASGAKPNYGYTFGSGTRLTVV.

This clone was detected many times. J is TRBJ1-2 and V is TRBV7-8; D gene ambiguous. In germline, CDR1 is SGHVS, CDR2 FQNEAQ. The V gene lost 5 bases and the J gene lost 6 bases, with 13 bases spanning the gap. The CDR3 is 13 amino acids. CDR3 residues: CASSPGSEDGYTF. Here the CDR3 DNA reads TGTGCCAGCAGCCCAGGCAGTGAGGATGGCTACACCTTC.

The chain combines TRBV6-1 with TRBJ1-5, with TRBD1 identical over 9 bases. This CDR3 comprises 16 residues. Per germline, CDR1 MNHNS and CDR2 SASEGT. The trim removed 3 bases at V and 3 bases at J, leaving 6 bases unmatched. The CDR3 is CASSEGQGFDNQPQHF. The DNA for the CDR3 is TGTGCCAGCAGTGAGGGACAGGGTTTTGACAATCAGCCCCAGCATTTT.

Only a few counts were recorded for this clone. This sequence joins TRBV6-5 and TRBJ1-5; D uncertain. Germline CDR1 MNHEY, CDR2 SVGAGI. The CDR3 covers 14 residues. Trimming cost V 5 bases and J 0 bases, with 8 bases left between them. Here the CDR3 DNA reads TGTGCCAGCAGTGGGATGGATAGCAATCAGCCCCAGCATTTT. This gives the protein CASSGMDSNQPQHF.

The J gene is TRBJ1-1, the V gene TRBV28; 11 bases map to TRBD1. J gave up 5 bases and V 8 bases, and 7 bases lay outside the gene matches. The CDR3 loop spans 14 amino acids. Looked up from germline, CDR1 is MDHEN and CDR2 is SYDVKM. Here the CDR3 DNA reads TGTGCCAGCGGGAGGGACAGGGGGAAAACTGAAGCTTTCTTT. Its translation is CASGRDRGKTEAFF.

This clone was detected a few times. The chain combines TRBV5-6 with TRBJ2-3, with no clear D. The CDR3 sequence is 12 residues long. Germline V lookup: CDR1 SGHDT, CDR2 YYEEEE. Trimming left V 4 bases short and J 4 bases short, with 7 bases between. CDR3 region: CASSRWADTQYF. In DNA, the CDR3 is TGTGCCAGCAGCCGGTGGGCAGATACGCAGTATTTT.

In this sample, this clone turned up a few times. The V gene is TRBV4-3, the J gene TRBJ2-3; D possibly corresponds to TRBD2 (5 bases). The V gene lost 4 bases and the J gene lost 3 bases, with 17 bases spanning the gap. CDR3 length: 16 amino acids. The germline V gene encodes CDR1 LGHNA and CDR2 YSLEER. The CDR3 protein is CASSPLGWENTDTQYF. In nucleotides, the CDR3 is TGCGCCAGCAGCCCACTGGGGTGGGAGAATACAGATACGCAGTATTTT.

The CDR3 region has the DNA TGTGCCAGTAGTATGGGGGACTCCTGGACAGATACGCAGTATTTT. Its protein product is CASSMGDSWTDTQYF. This rearrangement joins TRBV19 to TRBJ2-3; possibly TRBD2 for D (6 bases). This CDR3 comprises 15 residues. V was clipped by 3 bases and J by 3 bases, with 13 bases between them. Germline CDR1 and CDR2: LNHDA and SQIVND (reference sequence).

The CDR3: CASGLDGQETQYF. DNA of the CDR3: TGTGCTAGTGGTTTAGACGGACAAGAGACCCAGTACTTC. The chain joins TRBV12-5 to TRBJ2-5; no firm D call. Looked up from germline, CDR1 is LGHNT and CDR2 is FRNRAP. CDR3 size: 13 residues. Trimming took off 3 bases at V and 2 bases at J, with 7 bases between the two ends.

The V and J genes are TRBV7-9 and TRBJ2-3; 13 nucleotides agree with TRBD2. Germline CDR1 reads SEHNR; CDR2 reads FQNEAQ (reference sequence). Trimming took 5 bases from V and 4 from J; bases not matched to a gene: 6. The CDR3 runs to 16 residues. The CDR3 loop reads CASSARLAGGPDTQYF. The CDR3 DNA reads TGTGCCAGCAGCGCCCGACTAGCGGGAGGCCCAGATACGCAGTATTTT.

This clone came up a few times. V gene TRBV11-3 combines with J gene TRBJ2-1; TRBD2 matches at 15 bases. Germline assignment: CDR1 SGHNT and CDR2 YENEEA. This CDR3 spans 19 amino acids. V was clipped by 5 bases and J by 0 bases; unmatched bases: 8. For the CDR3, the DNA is TGTGCCAGCAGCCCGAGGACTAGCGGGAGGGCTCGCTCCTACAATGAGCAGTTCTTC. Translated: CASSPRTSGRARSYNEQFF.

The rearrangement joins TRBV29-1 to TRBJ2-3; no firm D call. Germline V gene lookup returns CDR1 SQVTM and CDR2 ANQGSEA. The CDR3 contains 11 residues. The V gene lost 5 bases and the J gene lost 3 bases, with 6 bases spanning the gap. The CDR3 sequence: CSVLWTDTQYF. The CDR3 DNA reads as TGCAGCGTTCTTTGGACAGATACGCAGTATTTT.

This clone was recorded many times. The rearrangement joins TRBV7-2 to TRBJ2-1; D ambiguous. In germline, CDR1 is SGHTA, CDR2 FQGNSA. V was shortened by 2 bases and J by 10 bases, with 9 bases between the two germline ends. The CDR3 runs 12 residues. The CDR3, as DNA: TGTGCCAGCAGCTTAATTGTGCTGGAGCAGTTCTTC. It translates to CASSLIVLEQFF. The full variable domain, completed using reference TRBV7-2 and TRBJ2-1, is GAGVSQSPSNKVTEKGKDVELRCDPISGHTALYWYRQSLGQGLEFLIYFQGNSAPDKSGLPSDRFSAERTGGSVSTLTIQRTQQEDSAVYLCASSLIVLEQFFGPGTRLTVL.

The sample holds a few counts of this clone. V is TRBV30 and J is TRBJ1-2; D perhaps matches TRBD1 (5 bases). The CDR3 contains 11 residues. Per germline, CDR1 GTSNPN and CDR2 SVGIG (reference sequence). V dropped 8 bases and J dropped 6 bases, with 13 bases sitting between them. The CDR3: CAVRAVDGYTF. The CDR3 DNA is TGTGCCGTCAGGGCGGTCGATGGCTACACCTTC. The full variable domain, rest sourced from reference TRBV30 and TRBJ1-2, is SQTIHQWPATLVQPVGSPLSLECTVEGTSNPNLYWYRQAAGRGLQLLFYSVGIGQISSEVPQNLSASRPQDRQFILSSKKLLLSDSGFYLCAVRAVDGYTFGSGTRLTVV.